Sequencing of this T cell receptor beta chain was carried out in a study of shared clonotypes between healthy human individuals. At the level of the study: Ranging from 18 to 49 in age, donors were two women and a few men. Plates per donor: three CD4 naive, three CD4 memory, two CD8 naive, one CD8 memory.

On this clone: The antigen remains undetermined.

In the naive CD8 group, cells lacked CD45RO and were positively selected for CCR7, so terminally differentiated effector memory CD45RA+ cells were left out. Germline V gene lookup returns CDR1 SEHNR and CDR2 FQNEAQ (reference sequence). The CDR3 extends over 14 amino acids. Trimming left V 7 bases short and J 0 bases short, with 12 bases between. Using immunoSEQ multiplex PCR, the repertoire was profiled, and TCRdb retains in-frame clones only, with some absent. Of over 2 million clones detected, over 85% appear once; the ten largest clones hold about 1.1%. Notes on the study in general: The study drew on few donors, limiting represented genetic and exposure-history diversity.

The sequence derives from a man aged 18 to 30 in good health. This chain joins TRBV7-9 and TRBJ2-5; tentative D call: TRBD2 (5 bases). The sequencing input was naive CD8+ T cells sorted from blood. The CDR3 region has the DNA TGTGCCAGCACCACCACGGGGTACCAAGAGACCCAGTACTTC. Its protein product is CASTTTGYQETQYF.